Listed below are T cell receptor beta chains from one sample, sequenced in a study of blood T cells in healthy people across ages. MiXCR, run by TCRdb on the 5' RACE reads, gives a single entry per CDR3 protein. The sample lists around 1,500,000 distinct CDR3 sequences, 35% to 45% occurring once. Sequenced: blood. The receptors here all came from a woman between 18 and 29 years old in good health. Both conserved end residues are part of each CDR3. The D gene is left open where the match is weak. A row's size may be missing; if present it is once, few, many or a size class.

v_gene,j_gene,d_gene,abundance,CDR3aa,CDR3nt
TRBV5-1,TRBJ2-4,-,few,CASSDPGVNIQYF,TGCGCCAGCTCCGATCCAGGGGTAAACATTCAGTACTTC
TRBV28,TRBJ2-7,-,-,CASSRTPNYEQYF,TGTGCCAGCAGTCGGACACCTAACTACGAGCAGTACTTC
TRBV7-9,TRBJ1-2,-,-,CASSSWTDFYGYTF,TGTGCCAGCAGCTCCTGGACTGACTTTTATGGCTACACCTTC
TRBV28,TRBJ1-5,-,few,CASSLRGMGDQPQHF,TGTGCCAGCAGTTTGCGGGGAATGGGGGATCAGCCCCAGCATTTT
TRBV20-1,TRBJ2-1,TRBD2,once,CSAHQREGNGQFF,TGCAGTGCACACCAGCGGGAGGGAAATGGGCAGTTCTTC
TRBV12-3/TRBV12-4,TRBJ2-2,TRBD1,few,CASSFGTGFSGELFF,TGTGCCAGCAGTTTCGGGACAGGGTTTTCCGGGGAGCTGTTTTTT
TRBV29-1,TRBJ2-1,-,-,CSVDGSLTGADEQFF,TGCAGCGTTGATGGGTCCCTTACGGGGGCGGACGAGCAGTTCTTC
TRBV6-5,TRBJ2-7,TRBD1,-,CASTYGQGYEQYF,TGTGCCAGCACCTACGGACAGGGATACGAGCAGTACTTC
TRBV10-3,TRBJ2-3,-,many,CAISVQERTDTQYF,TGTGCCATCAGTGTACAGGAACGCACAGATACGCAGTATTTT
TRBV4-2,TRBJ2-5,-,-,CASSQDRLAPKETQYF,TGTGCCAGCAGCCAAGATCGTCTAGCTCCTAAAGAGACCCAGTACTTC
TRBV12-3/TRBV12-4,TRBJ2-5,-,few,CASSLGAGSETQYF,TGTGCCAGCAGTTTGGGGGCAGGTTCCGAGACCCAGTACTTC
TRBV2,TRBJ2-1,-,-,CASSEKNEQFF,TGTGCCAGCAGTGAGAAGAATGAGCAGTTCTTC
TRBV5-1,TRBJ1-6,-,-,CAPEAYDSPLHF,TGCGCCCCCGAGGCCTATGATTCACCCCTCCACTTT
TRBV4-2,TRBJ2-3,-,-,CASNHGIGTDTQYF,TGTGCCAGCAACCATGGCATAGGAACAGATACGCAGTATTTT
TRBV6-6,TRBJ2-7,TRBD1,few,CASSSTGVGYEQYF,TGTGCCAGCAGTTCGACAGGGGTTGGCTACGAGCAGTACTTC
TRBV6-2/TRBV6-3,TRBJ2-4,-,few,CASSYSITARTGYF,TGTGCCAGCAGTTACTCGATTACGGCACGGACGGGGTACTTC
TRBV7-7,TRBJ2-2,TRBD2,-,CASNPNAGGGTGELFF,TGTGCCAGCAATCCCAATGCGGGAGGAGGAACCGGGGAGCTGTTTTTT
TRBV6-5,TRBJ2-1,TRBD2,-,CASSPSGGGYYNEQFF,TGTGCCAGCAGCCCCAGTGGGGGGGGGTATTACAATGAGCAGTTCTTC